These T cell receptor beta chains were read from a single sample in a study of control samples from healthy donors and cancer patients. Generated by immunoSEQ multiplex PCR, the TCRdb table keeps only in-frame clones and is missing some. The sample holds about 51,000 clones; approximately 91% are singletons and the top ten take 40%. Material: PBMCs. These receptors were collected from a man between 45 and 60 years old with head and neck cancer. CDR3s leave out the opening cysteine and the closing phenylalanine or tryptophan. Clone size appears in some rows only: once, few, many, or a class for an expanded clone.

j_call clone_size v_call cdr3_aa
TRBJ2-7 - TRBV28 ASSLDVHEQY
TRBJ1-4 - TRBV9 ASSVGAQSEKLF
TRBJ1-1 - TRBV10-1 ASSEGTDTEAF
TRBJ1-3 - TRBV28 ASRGQLLSGNTIY
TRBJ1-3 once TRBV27 ASSLNYGSSGNTIY
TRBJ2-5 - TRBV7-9 ATGRISGEETQY
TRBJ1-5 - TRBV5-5 ASSWDLGQPQH
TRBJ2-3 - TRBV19 ASSIDLLAGGGTQY
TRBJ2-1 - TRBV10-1 ASSESGLGGGF
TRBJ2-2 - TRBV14 ASSQELNPNTGELF
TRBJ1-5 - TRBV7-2 ASSRNRGPQPQH
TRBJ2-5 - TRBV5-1 ASSLAGGPGETQY
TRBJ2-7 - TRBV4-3 ASSARTGEGYEQY
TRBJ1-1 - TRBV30 AWSRFGTLGGMNTEAF
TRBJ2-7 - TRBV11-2 ASSFSGTYEQY
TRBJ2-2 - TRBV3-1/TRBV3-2 ASSQVRASLTGELF
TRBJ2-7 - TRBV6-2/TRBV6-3 ASSYSRRDNPYEQY
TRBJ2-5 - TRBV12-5 ASGLYTIETQY
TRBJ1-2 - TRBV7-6 ASSLELGESGGYT
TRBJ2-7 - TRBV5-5 ASSKTGAKTYEQY
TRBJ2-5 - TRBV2 ASSDRNSRTETQY
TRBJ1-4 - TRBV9 ASSAQQGVNEKLF
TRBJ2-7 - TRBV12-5 ASGLAPTYTGLGPYEQY
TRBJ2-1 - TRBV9 ASSVGWEVRTSGINEQF
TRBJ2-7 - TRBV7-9 ASSSLTGALNEQY
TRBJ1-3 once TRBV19 ASLGNTIY
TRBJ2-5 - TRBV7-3 ASSLMGSKETQY
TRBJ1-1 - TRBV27 ASRGPNWGALELPSNTEAF
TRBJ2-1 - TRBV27 ASSHRGLRDPTPYNEQF
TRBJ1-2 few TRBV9 ASSVTPGFGYT
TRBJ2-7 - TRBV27 ASSLSIIGSEQY
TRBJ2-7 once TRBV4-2 ASSQEAKDYEQY
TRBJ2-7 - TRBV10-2 ASSDRLAGVTEQY
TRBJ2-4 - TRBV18 ASSLGQGVGNIQY
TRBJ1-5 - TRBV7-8 ASSLGGGNQPQH
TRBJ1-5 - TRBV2 ASRDGQGSNQPQH
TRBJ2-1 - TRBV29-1 SVSRLKDNEQF
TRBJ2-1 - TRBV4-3 ASALQGSDDNEQF
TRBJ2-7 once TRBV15 ATSPRGWASYEQY
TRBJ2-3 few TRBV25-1 ASNSPRERASSTDTQY
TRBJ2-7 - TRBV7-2 ASTAGRVSYEQY
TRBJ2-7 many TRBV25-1 ASSGTGWEQY
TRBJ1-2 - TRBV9 ASSVVRAGGGYT
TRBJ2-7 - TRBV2 ATSARRVEQY
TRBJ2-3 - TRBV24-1 ATSDTRGGGLISTDTQY
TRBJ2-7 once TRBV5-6 ASSLVGQSYEQY
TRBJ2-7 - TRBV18 ASSPLRESYEQY
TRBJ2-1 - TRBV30 AWTLVGQQF
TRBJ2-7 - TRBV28 ASSLGNEQY
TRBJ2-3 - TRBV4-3 ASSQYGTSGSDTQY
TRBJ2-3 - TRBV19 ASVDREGYDTQY